This T cell receptor beta chain was identified in a study of cytomegalovirus exposure and HLA in healthy donors. The germline V gene has CDR1 MDHEN and CDR2 SYDVKM. The CDR3 has 15 residues. V dropped 5 bases and J dropped 4 bases, with 17 bases sitting between them. The PCR ran on 60 Vbeta and 13 Jbeta primers. Sequencing was performed with immunoSEQ multiplex PCR; in TCRdb, only in-frame clones are kept and a portion is missing. The repertoire holds around 130,000 clones, with 80% to 90% as singletons. The specimen was PBMCs. The chain has TRBV28 and TRBJ1-2; D not resolved. The source is a man between 45 and 60 years old in good health and CMV-seronegative. CDR3 nucleotides: TGTGCCAGCAGTCCGGGATCCCTCGAGGCCTATGGCTACACCTTC. It specifies CASSPGSLEAYGYTF.